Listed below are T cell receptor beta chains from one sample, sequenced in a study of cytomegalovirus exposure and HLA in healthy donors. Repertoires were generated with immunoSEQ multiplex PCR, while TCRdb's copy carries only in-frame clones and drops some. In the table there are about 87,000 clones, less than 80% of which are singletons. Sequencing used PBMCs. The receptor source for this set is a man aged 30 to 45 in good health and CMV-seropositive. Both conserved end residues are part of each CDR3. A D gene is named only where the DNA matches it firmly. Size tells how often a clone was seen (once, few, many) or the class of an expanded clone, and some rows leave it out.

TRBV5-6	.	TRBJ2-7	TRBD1	CASSKTGDVYEQYF	TGTGCCAGCAGCAAGACAGGGGATGTCTACGAGCAGTACTTC
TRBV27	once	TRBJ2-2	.	CASSFRDFKGGELFF	TGTGCCAGCAGTTTTCGGGACTTCAAAGGGGGGGAGCTGTTTTTT
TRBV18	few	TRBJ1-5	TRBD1	CASSPGQAGNQPQHF	TGTGCCAGCTCACCTGGACAGGCGGGCAATCAGCCCCAGCATTTT
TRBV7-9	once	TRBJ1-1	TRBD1	CASRAGTGPPNTEAFF	TGTGCCAGCAGGGCAGGGACAGGTCCTCCGAACACTGAAGCTTTCTTT
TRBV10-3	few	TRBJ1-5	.	CAIGPGGGNQPQHF	TGTGCCATCGGCCCAGGAGGCGGAAATCAGCCCCAGCATTTT
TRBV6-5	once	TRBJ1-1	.	CASLWGDEAFF	TGTGCCAGCCTGTGGGGGGATGAAGCTTTCTTT
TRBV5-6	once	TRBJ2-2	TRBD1	CASSLEGTGYTGELFF	TGTGCCAGCAGCTTGGAAGGGACAGGGTACACCGGGGAGCTGTTTTTT
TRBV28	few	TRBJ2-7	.	CASAIEENYEQYF	TGTGCCAGCGCTATTGAGGAAAACTACGAGCAGTACTTC
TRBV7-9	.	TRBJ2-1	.	CASSYPMRGSSYNEQFF	TGTGCCAGCAGCTACCCCATGCGGGGTAGCTCCTACAATGAGCAGTTCTTC
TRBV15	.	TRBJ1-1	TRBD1	CATSRVQGPGTEAFF	TGTGCCACCAGCAGAGTACAGGGGCCGGGGACTGAAGCTTTCTTT
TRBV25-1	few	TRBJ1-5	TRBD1	CASSGDRGRNQPQHF	TGTGCCAGCAGTGGCGACAGGGGTCGCAATCAGCCCCAGCATTTT
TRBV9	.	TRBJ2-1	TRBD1	CASSLYGTGGYNEQFF	TGTGCCAGCAGCCTCTATGGGACAGGGGGGTACAATGAGCAGTTCTTC
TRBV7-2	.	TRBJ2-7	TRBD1	CASSSPGQGYEQYF	TGTGCCAGCAGCTCGCCGGGACAGGGGTACGAGCAGTACTTC
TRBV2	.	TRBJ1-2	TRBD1	CASRTGYANYGYTF	TGTGCCAGCCGGACAGGATACGCTAACTATGGCTACACCTTC
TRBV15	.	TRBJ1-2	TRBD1	CATSRDRNTGVGYGYTF	TGTGCCACCAGCAGAGATCGGAATACAGGGGTGGGCTATGGCTACACCTTC
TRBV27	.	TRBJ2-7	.	CASSFLQESYEQYF	TGTGCCAGCAGTTTCTTACAGGAGTCCTACGAGCAGTACTTC
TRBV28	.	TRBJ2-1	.	CASSLERTSYNEQFF	TGTGCCAGCAGTTTAGAGCGGACCTCCTACAATGAGCAGTTCTTC
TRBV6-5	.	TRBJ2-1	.	CASSYSEGFYNEQFF	TGTGCCAGCAGTTACTCCGAGGGTTTCTACAATGAGCAGTTCTTC
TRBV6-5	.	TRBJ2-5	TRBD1	CASSSGQGKTQYF	TGTGCCAGCAGCTCCGGACAGGGAAAGACCCAGTACTTC
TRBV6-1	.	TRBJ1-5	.	CASRPRGGSNQPQHF	TGTGCCAGCAGACCGAGGGGAGGAAGCAATCAGCCCCAGCATTTT
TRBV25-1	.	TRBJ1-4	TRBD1	CASSSLRDRQATNEKLFF	TGTGCCAGCAGTTCCCTTCGGGACAGGCAAGCAACTAATGAAAAACTGTTTTTT
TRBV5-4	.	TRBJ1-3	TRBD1	CASSQGGTGSSGNTIYF	TGTGCCAGCAGCCAGGGTGGGACAGGTTCCTCTGGAAACACCATATATTTT
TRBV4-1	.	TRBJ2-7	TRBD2	CASSPPTSGWSQQYF	TGCGCCAGCAGCCCCCCGACTAGCGGGTGGTCCCAGCAGTACTTC
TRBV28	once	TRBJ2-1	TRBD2	CASSLRRVAGDEYNEQFF	TGTGCCAGCAGTTTAAGACGGGTAGCGGGGGACGAATACAATGAGCAGTTCTTC
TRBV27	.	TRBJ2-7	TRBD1	CASSLGRGYYEQYF	TGTGCCAGCAGTTTAGGCAGGGGGTACTACGAGCAGTACTTC
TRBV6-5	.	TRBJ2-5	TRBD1	CASSYSIQGETQYF	TGTGCCAGCAGTTACTCAATACAGGGGGAGACCCAGTACTTC
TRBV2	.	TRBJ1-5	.	CASSERGALGQPQHF	TGTGCCAGCAGTGAGCGGGGGGCCCTGGGTCAGCCCCAGCATTTT
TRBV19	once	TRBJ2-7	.	CASSIAGTGAVSNEQYF	TGTGCCAGTAGTATAGCCGGGACTGGGGCTGTTAGCAACGAGCAGTACTTC
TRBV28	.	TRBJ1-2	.	CASRADPYGYTF	TGTGCCAGCAGGGCAGATCCATATGGCTACACCTTC
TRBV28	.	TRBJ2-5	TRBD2	CASSQLAANQETQYF	TGTGCCAGCAGTCAACTAGCGGCCAACCAAGAGACCCAGTACTTC
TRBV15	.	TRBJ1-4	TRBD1	CATSRGGQGKQKLFF	TGTGCCACCAGCAGAGGAGGACAGGGGAAGCAAAAACTGTTTTTT
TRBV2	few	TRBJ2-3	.	CASSEGASKQYF	TGTGCCAGCAGTGAAGGTGCTAGCAAGCAGTATTTT
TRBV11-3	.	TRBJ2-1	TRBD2	CASSWEAGAGNEQFF	TGTGCCAGCAGCTGGGAAGCGGGAGCGGGGAATGAGCAGTTCTTC
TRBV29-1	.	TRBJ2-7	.	CSAVVGAHEQYF	TGCAGCGCCGTGGTGGGCGCTCACGAGCAGTACTTC
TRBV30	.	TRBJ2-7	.	CAWTGPTDSGEQYF	TGTGCCTGGACCGGGCCGACAGATTCGGGCGAGCAGTACTTC
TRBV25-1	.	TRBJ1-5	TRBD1	CASSESDRSNQPQHF	TGTGCCAGCAGTGAATCGGACAGGAGCAATCAGCCCCAGCATTTT
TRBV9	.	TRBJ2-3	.	CASSPLGGDTQYF	TGTGCCAGCAGCCCCCTGGGGGGAGATACGCAGTATTTT
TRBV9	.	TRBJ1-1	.	CASSPEGGRGLTPEAFF	TGTGCCAGCAGCCCCGAGGGGGGGCGCGGTTTAACCCCTGAAGCTTTCTTT
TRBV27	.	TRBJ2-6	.	CASSLRVSGANVLTF	TGTGCCAGCAGTTTACGAGTCTCTGGGGCCAACGTCCTGACTTTC
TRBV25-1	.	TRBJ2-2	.	CASTPGVAGTGELFF	TGTGCCAGCACCCCGGGGGTCGCGGGTACCGGGGAGCTGTTTTTT
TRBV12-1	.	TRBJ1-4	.	CAQGNPGQGNEKLFF	TGTGCCCAAGGGAACCCGGGACAGGGGAATGAAAAACTGTTTTTT
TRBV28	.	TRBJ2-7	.	CASSGGAQGGGEQYF	TGTGCCAGCAGTGGGGGGGCGCAGGGCGGCGGCGAGCAGTACTTC
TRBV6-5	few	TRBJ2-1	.	CASSYPPSEQFF	TGTGCCAGCAGTTACCCGCCGAGTGAGCAGTTCTTC
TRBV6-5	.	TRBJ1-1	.	CASTRGSFNTEAFF	TGTGCCAGCACTAGGGGAAGCTTTAACACTGAAGCTTTCTTT
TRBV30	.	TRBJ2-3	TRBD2	CAWSGMTSGATDTQYF	TGTGCCTGGAGTGGAATGACTAGCGGGGCCACAGATACGCAGTATTTT
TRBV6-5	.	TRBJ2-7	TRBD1	CASSFPGQGRNEQYF	TGTGCCAGCAGTTTTCCAGGACAGGGGCGTAACGAGCAGTACTTC
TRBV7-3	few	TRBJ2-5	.	CASSLTGRQQETQYF	TGTGCCAGCAGCTTAACGGGGAGGCAGCAAGAGACCCAGTACTTC
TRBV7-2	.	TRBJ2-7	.	CASSLAHSYEQYF	TGTGCCAGCAGCTTAGCTCACTCCTACGAGCAGTACTTC
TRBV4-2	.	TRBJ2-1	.	CASSQDWQSGNEQFF	TGTGCCAGCAGCCAAGATTGGCAGTCTGGCAATGAGCAGTTCTTC
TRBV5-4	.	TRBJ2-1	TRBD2	CASRRLAGANHNEQFF	TGTGCCAGCAGGCGACTAGCGGGAGCCAACCACAATGAGCAGTTCTTC
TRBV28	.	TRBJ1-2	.	CASSLGGGVGYGYPF	TGTGCCAGCAGTTTGGGGGGGGGCGTAGGCTATGGCTACCCCTTC
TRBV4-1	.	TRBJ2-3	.	CASSQARETTDTQYF	TGCGCCAGCAGCCAAGCCCGGGAAACCACAGATACGCAGTATTTT
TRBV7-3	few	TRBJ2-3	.	CASSLTTGDTQYF	TGTGCCAGCAGCTTAACGACGGGAGATACGCAGTATTTT
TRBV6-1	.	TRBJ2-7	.	CASSVGGAEQYF	TGTGCCAGCAGTGTAGGCGGGGCCGAGCAGTACTTC
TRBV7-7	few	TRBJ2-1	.	CASSVGQFVNEQFF	TGTGCTAGCAGCGTTGGACAGTTCGTGAATGAGCAGTTCTTC
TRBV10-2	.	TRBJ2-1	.	CASSEIQRIDNEQFF	TGCGCCAGCAGTGAGATCCAGCGTATCGACAATGAGCAGTTCTTC
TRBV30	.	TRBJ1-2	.	CAWSSVIANYGYTF	TGTGCCTGGAGCTCGGTGATAGCTAACTATGGCTACACCTTC
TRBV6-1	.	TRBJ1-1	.	CASSATEGWNTEAFF	TGTGCCAGCAGTGCGACAGAAGGGTGGAACACTGAAGCTTTCTTT